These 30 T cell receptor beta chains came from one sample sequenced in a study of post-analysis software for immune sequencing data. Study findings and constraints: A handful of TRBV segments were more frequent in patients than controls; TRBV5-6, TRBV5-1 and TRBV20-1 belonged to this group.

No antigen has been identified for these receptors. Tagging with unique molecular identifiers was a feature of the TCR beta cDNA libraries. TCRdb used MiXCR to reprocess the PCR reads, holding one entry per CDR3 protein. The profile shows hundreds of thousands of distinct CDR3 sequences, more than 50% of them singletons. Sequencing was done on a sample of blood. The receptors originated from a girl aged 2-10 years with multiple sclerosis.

CDR3 bases: TGCAGCGTCTTGGGGCCGGGAGTCACAGATACGCAGTATTTT. Residues: CSVLGPGVTDTQYF. This chain connects TRBV29-1 to TRBJ2-3; weak D call: TRBD2 (6 bases). Germline loops: CDR1 SQVTM, CDR2 ANQGSEA. This CDR3 has 14 amino acids. V was trimmed by 6 bases and J by 2 bases, leaving 15 bases between them.

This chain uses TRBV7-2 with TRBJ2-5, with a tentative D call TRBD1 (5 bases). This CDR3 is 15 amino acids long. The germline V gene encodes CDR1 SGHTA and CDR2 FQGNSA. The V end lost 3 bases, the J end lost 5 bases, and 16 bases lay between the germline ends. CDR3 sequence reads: CASSLSRGTRETQYF. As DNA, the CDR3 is TGTGCCAGCAGCTTGAGTAGGGGCACGAGGGAGACCCAGTACTTC.

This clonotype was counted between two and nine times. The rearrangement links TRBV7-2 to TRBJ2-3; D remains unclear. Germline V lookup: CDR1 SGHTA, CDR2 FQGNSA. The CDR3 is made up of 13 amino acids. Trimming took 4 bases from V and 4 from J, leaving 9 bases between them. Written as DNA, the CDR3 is TGTGCCAGCAGCTCGTATGGGGCAGATACGCAGTATTTT. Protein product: CASSSYGADTQYF.

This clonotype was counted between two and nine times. Here the CDR3 reads CASSLAGGAPHGYTF. The CDR3 DNA follows: TGTGCCAGCAGCTTAGCCGGGGGCGCGCCCCATGGCTACACCTTC. The chain joins TRBV7-2 to TRBJ1-2, with D possibly being TRBD1 (6 bases). The V and J ends lost 0 bases and 6 bases respectively, with 14 bases between them. CDR3 size: 15 residues. CDR1 and CDR2 (germline): SGHTA, FQGNSA.

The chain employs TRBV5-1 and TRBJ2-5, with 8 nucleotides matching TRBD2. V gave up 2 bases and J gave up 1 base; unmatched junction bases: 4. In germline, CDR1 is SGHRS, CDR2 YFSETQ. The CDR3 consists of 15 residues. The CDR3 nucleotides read TGCGCCAGCAGCTTCGGGGGGGCGACCCAAGAGACCCAGTACTTC. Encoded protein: CASSFGGATQETQYF.

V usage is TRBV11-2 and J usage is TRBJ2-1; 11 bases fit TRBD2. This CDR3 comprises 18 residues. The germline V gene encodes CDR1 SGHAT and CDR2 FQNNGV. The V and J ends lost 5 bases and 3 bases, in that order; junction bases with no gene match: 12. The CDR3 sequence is CASSPRGSGRAFYNEQFF. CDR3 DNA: TGTGCCAGCAGCCCGCGGGGTAGCGGGAGGGCCTTCTACAATGAGCAGTTCTTC.

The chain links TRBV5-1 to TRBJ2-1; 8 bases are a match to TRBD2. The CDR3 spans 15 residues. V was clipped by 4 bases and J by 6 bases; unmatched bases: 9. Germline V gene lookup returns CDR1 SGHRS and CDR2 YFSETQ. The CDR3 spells CASSPLAGRSNEQFF. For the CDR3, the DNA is TGCGCCAGCAGCCCGTTAGCGGGAAGGAGCAATGAGCAGTTCTTC.

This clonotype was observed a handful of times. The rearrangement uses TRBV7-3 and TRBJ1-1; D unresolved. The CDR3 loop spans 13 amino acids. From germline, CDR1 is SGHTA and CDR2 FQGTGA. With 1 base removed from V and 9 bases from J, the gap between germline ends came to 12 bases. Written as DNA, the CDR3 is TGTGCCAGCAGCTTAAGCATCGGGTTGCAAGCTTTCTTT. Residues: CASSLSIGLQAFF.

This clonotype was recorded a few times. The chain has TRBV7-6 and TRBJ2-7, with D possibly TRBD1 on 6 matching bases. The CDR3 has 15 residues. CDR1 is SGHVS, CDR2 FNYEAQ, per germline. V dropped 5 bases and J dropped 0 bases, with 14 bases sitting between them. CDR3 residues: CASSPGDTRSYEQYF. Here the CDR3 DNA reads TGTGCCAGCAGCCCTGGGGACACCCGCTCCTACGAGCAGTACTTC.

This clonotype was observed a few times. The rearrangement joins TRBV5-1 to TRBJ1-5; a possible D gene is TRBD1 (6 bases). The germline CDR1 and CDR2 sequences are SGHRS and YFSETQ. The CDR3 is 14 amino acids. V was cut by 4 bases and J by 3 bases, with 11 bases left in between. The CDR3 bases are TGCGCCAGCAGCCTGGACAGCCCCAATCAGCCCCAGCATTTT. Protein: CASSLDSPNQPQHF.

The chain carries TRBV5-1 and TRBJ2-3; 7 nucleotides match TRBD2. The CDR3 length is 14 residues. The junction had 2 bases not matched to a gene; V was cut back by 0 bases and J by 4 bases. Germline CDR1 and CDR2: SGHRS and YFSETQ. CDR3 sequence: CASSLEAGPDTQYF. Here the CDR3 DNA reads TGCGCCAGCAGCTTGGAAGCGGGACCAGATACGCAGTATTTT. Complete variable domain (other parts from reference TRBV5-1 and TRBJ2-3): KAGVTQTPRYLIKTRGQQVTLSCSPISGHRSVSWYQQTPGQGLQFLFEYFSETQRNKGNFPGRFSGRQFSNSRSEMNVSTLELGDSALYLCASSLEAGPDTQYFGPGTRLTVL.

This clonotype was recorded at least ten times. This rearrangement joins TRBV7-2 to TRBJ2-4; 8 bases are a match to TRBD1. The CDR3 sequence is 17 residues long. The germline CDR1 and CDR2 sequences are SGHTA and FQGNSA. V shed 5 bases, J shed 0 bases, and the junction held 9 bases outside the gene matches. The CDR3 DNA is TGTGCCAGCAGCACCCGGACAGGGACGCTAGCCAAAAACATTCAGTACTTC. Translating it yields CASSTRTGTLAKNIQYF.

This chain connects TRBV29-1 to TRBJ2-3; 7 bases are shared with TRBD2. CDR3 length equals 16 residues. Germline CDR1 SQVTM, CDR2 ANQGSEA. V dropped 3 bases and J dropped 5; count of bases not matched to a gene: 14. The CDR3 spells CSVEAFREATRDTQYF. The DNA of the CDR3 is TGCAGCGTTGAGGCTTTCCGGGAGGCCACACGAGATACGCAGTATTTT.

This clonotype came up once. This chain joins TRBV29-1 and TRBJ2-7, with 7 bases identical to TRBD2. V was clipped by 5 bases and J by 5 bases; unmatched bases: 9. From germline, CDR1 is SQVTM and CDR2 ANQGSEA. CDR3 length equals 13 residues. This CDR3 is CSVSLQGGHEQYF. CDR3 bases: TGCAGCGTTTCGCTGCAGGGAGGGCACGAGCAGTACTTC.

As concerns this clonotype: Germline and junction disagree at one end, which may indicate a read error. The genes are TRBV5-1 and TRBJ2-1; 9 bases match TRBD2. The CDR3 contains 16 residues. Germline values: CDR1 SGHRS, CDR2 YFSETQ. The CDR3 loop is CAGSLEGTSWGNEQFF. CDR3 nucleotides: TGCGCCGGCAGCTTGGAGGGGACTAGCTGGGGCAATGAGCAGTTCTTC.

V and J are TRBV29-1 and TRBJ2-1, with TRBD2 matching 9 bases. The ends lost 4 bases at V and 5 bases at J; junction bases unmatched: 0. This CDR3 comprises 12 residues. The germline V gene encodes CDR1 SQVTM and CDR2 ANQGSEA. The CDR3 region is CSVGLADNEQFF. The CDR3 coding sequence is TGCAGCGTTGGACTAGCGGACAATGAGCAGTTCTTC.

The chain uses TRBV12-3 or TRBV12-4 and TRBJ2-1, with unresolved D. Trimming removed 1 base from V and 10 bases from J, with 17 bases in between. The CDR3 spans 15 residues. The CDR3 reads CASSLDQLRPGEQFF. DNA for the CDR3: TGTGCCAGCAGTTTAGATCAACTCCGACCAGGAGAGCAGTTCTTC.

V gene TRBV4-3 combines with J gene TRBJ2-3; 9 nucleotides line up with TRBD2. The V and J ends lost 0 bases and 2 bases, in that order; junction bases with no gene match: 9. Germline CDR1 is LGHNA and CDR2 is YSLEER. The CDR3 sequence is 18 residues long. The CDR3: CASSQEWELAGLTDTQYF. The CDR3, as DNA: TGCGCCAGCAGCCAAGAATGGGAGCTAGCGGGACTCACAGATACGCAGTATTTT.

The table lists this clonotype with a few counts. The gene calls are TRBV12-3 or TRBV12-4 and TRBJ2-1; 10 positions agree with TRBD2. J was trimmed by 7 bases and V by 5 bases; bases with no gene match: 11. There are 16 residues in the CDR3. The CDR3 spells CASSPLLAGGKNEQFF. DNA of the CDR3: TGTGCCAGCAGTCCCTTATTAGCGGGGGGTAAGAATGAGCAGTTCTTC.

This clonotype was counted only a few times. The DNA of the CDR3 is TGCAGCGCCTTGGTCGGAGGCAACAATGAGCAGTTCTTC. Translated, it gives CSALVGGNNEQFF. This chain joins TRBV29-1 and TRBJ2-1; perhaps TRBD2 as D (5 bases). Trimming shortened V by 7 bases and J by 5 bases, and 15 bases separated the two germline ends. Germline lookup yields CDR1 SQVTM and CDR2 ANQGSEA. The CDR3 contains 13 residues.

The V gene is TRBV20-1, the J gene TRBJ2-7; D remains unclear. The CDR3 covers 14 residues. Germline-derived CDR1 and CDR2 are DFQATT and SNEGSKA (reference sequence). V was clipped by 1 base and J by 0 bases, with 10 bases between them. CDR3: CSARVGWTSYEQYF. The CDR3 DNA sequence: TGCAGTGCTAGAGTGGGGTGGACCTCCTACGAGCAGTACTTC.

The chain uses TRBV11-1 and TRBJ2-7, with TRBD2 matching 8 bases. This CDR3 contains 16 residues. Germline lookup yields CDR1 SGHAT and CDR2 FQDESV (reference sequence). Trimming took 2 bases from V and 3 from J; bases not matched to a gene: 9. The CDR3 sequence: CASSLSSGFNLYEQYF. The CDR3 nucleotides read TGTGCCAGCAGCTTATCTAGCGGGTTCAACCTCTACGAGCAGTACTTC.

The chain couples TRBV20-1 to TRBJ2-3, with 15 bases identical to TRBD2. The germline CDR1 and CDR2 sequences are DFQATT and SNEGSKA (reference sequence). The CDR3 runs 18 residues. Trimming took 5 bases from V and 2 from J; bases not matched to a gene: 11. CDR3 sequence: CSAVAGTSGGPYTDTQYF. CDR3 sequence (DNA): TGCAGTGCTGTCGCCGGGACTAGCGGGGGGCCCTACACAGATACGCAGTATTTT.

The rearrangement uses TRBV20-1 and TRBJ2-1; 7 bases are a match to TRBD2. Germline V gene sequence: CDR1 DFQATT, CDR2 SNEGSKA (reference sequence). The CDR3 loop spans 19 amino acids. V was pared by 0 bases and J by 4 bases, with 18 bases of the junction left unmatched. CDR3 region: CSARDRPREVGPDYNEQFF. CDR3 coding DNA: TGCAGTGCTAGAGATAGGCCACGGGAGGTCGGCCCCGATTACAATGAGCAGTTCTTC.

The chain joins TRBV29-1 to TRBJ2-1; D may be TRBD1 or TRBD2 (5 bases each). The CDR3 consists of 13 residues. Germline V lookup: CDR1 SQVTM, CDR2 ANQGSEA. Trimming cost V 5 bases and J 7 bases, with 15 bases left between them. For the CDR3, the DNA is TGCAGCGTTTCAGGGTGGGAGATAAATGAGCAGTTCTTC. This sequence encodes CSVSGWEINEQFF.

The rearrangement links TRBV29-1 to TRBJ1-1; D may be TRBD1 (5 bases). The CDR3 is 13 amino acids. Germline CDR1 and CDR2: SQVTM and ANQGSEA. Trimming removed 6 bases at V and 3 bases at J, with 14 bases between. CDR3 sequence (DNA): TGCAGCGTGAGACCCGTCAGGGACACTGAAGCTTTCTTT. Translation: CSVRPVRDTEAFF.

The CDR3 nucleotides read TGTGCCTGGAGTGTGGGGACAGGGAGGCCCTACAATGAGCAGTTCTTC. As protein: CAWSVGTGRPYNEQFF. The V and J genes are TRBV30 and TRBJ2-1; TRBD1 matches at 9 bases. Germline V gene lookup returns CDR1 GTSNPN and CDR2 SVGIG (reference sequence). J lost 2 bases, V lost 0 bases, and 5 bases had no gene match. This CDR3 has 16 residues.

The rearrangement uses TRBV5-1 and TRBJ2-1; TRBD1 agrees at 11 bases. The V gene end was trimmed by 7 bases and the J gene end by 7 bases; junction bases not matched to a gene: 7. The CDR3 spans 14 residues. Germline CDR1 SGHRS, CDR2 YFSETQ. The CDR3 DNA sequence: TGCGCCAGCCGAGGGGGACAGGGGGGGAATGAGCAGTTCTTC. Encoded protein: CASRGGQGGNEQFF.

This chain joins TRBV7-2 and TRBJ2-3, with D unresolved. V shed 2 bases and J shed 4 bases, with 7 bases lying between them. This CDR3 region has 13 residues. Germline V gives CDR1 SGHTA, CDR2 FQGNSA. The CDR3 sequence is CASSLPGADTQYF. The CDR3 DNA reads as TGTGCCAGCAGCTTACCAGGAGCAGATACGCAGTATTTT.

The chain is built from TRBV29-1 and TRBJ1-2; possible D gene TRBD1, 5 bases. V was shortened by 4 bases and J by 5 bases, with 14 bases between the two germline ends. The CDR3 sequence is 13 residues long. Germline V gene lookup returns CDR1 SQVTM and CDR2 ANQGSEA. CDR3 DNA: TGCAGCGTTGCAGGACGGGGGATATATGGCTACACCTTC. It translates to CSVAGRGIYGYTF.